The 2 T cell receptor beta chains reported below all come from one sample, sequenced in a study of cytomegalovirus exposure and HLA in healthy donors. The PCR had 60 Vbeta and 13 Jbeta primers. Produced via immunoSEQ multiplex PCR; TCRdb's table is partial and in-frame only. The repertoire holds more than 140,000 clones, with approximately 84% as singletons. Sequences were obtained from PBMCs. These receptors all stem from a woman aged 40 to 50 in good health and CMV-seronegative.

This clone has just a few counts. Within the sample, other DNA sequences also encode this same CDR3. This chain joins TRBV10-1 and TRBJ2-7; a weak D match, TRBD2 (6 bases). The germline V gene encodes CDR1 WNHNN and CDR2 SYGVQD (reference sequence). The CDR3 sequence is 17 residues long. V was cut by 2 bases and J by 4 bases, with 21 bases left in between. CDR3 sequence: CASSERWGVVGIYEQYF. The DNA of the CDR3 is TGCGCCAGCAGTGAGCGTTGGGGGGTAGTGGGGATTTACGAGCAGTACTTC.

This clone was seen only a few times. The CDR3 is CASSLTGLSIGGYTF. The CDR3 region has the DNA TGTGCCAGCAGCCTGACGGGACTCTCAATCGGTGGCTACACCTTC. The chain recombines TRBV28 with TRBJ1-2, with D perhaps matching TRBD1 (5 bases). This CDR3 is built from 15 residues. Trimming took 6 bases from V and 7 from J, leaving 21 bases between them. Germline V CDR1 and CDR2: MDHEN, SYDVKM.